These 17 T cell receptor beta chains share one sample of origin, sequenced in a study of T cell responses to AZD1222 COVID-19 vaccine. Profiled with immunoSEQ multiplex PCR; TCRdb holds only in-frame clones, not every one. This table holds approximately 80,000 clones, around 93% found once. The starting material was peripheral blood, obtained 28 days after the second AZD1222 dose. All receptors come from an adult who received the AZD1222 COVID-19 vaccine.

The chain links TRBV11-3 to TRBJ1-2; no clear D. The germline V gene encodes CDR1 SGHNT and CDR2 YENEEA. CDR3 length: 10 residues. Trimming left V 11 bases short and J 6 bases short, with 10 bases between. CDR3 sequence (DNA): TGTGCCCGGCCGGGAAATGGCTACACCTTC. Translation gives CARPGNGYTF.

V is TRBV5-1 and J is TRBJ1-1; perhaps TRBD1 as D (5 bases). Germline CDR1 is SGHRS and CDR2 is YFSETQ. V lost 6 bases to trimming and J lost 0 bases, with 9 bases between them. The CDR3 sequence is 13 residues long. CDR3 sequence reads: CASKGPLNTEAFF. CDR3 nucleotides: TGCGCCAGCAAGGGGCCCTTGAACACTGAAGCTTTCTTT.

The chain combines TRBV6-1 with TRBJ2-3; 9 bases are shared with TRBD1. Trimming removed 3 bases from V and 4 bases from J; junction bases left unmatched: 5. The CDR3 is made up of 15 amino acids. Germline V gene data show CDR1 as MNHNS and CDR2 as SASEGT. The CDR3 region is CASSEATGGADTQYF. The CDR3 DNA is TGTGCCAGCAGTGAGGCAACAGGGGGCGCAGATACGCAGTATTTT.

The chain links TRBV2 to TRBJ1-6; 8 bases agree with TRBD1. The V segment lost 6 bases and the J segment 0 bases; nucleotides outside the gene matches: 4. The CDR3 loop spans 16 amino acids. Germline CDR1 reads SNHLY; CDR2 reads FYNNEI. The CDR3 DNA reads TGTGCCAGCAGCTGGGACAGGCCCTCCTATAATTCACCCCTCCACTTT. Protein sequence: CASSWDRPSYNSPLHF.

The V gene is TRBV3-1 (or the pseudogene TRBV3-2), the J gene TRBJ2-1, with D maybe TRBD2 (7 bases). Germline values: CDR1 LGHDT, CDR2 YNNKEL (reference sequence). The length of the CDR3 is 16 residues. Trimming took off 0 bases at V and 6 bases at J, with 15 bases between the two ends. CDR3 coding DNA: TGTGCCAGCAGCCAAGATAGGGGGGAGGGCCGCAATGAGCAGTTCTTC. Translated: CASSQDRGEGRNEQFF.

The V gene is TRBV11-2, the J gene TRBJ2-7; D remains ambiguous. The CDR3 length is 14 residues. The V end lost 5 bases, the J end lost 2 bases, and 13 bases lay between the germline ends. Germline CDR1 SGHAT, CDR2 FQNNGV. CDR3 DNA sequence: TGTGCCAGCAGCCCCCACACCGACGCCTACGAGCAGTACTTC. Encoded protein: CASSPHTDAYEQYF.

The chain combines TRBV6-2 or TRBV6-3 with TRBJ2-3; 12 nucleotides match TRBD2. From germline, CDR1 is MNHEY and CDR2 SVGEGT. The V and J ends lost 6 bases and 5 bases, in that order; junction bases with no gene match: 18. CDR3 length: 19 residues. DNA for the CDR3: TGTGCCAGCAGCCAAACTACTACACTAGCGGGAGGCCGGGGAGATACGCAGTATTTT. This encodes CASSQTTTLAGGRGDTQYF.

The chain couples TRBV5-8 to TRBJ1-6; D might be TRBD1 (5 bases). Germline values: CDR1 SGHTS, CDR2 YDEGEE. V lost 4 bases to trimming and J lost 4 bases, with 12 bases between them. The CDR3 has 15 residues. CDR3 bases: TGTGCCAGCAGCCGCCGGGACGTATATAATTCACCCCTCCACTTT. Residues: CASSRRDVYNSPLHF.

The chain is built from TRBV6-4 and TRBJ2-3; 12 nucleotides align to TRBD2. J lost 3 bases, V lost 4 bases, and 2 bases had no gene match. The germline CDR1 and CDR2 sequences are MRHNA and SNTAGT. The CDR3 is 15 amino acids. The CDR3 is CASSGTSGTTDTQYF. The DNA for the CDR3 is TGTGCCAGCAGTGGGACTAGCGGGACTACAGATACGCAGTATTTT.

V usage is TRBV6-5 and J usage is TRBJ1-5; 8 nucleotides match TRBD1. There are 15 residues in the CDR3. Germline CDR1 is MNHEY and CDR2 is SVGAGI. V lost 7 bases, J lost 7 bases, and 12 bases stayed unmatched. As DNA, the CDR3 is TGTGCCAGCATTTTTGGGACAGGAAGGGTCCAGCCCCAGCATTTT. It encodes CASIFGTGRVQPQHF.

This chain links TRBV4-1 with TRBJ1-1, with 9 bases fitting TRBD1. CDR3 length: 15 residues. The germline V gene has CDR1 MGHRA and CDR2 YSYEKL. With V trimmed by 4 bases and J by 7 bases, 10 bases remained unmatched. CDR3: CASSRSDRGVDEAFF. The CDR3 DNA follows: TGCGCCAGCAGCCGATCGGACAGGGGCGTCGATGAAGCTTTCTTT.

The chain combines TRBV29-1 with TRBJ2-1, with 12 positions matching TRBD1. Germline V gives CDR1 SQVTM, CDR2 ANQGSEA. CDR3 length: 14 residues. V was pared by 4 bases and J by 7 bases, with 5 bases of the junction left unmatched. The chain's CDR3 is CSVGGQGAVNEQFF. The CDR3 DNA sequence: TGCAGCGTTGGGGGACAGGGGGCTGTTAATGAGCAGTTCTTC.

The chain couples TRBV7-6 to TRBJ1-1, with 7 bases that match TRBD1. This CDR3 region has 15 residues. With V trimmed by 3 bases and J by 2 bases, 6 bases remained unmatched. The V gene's germline CDR1 is SGHVS and CDR2 FNYEAQ. The CDR3 bases are TGTGCCAGCAGCTTCGGGGCAGGGGGTAACACTGAAGCTTTCTTT. Residues: CASSFGAGGNTEAFF.

This rearrangement joins TRBV28 to TRBJ1-2, with D tentatively TRBD1 (5 bases). The germline V and J ends were trimmed by 5 bases and 4 bases, with 11 bases remaining between them. The CDR3 sequence is 13 residues long. The germline gives CDR1 MDHEN, CDR2 SYDVKM. The CDR3 DNA reads TGTGCCAGCAGTCTCCGACAGTTCTATGGCTACACCTTC. Amino acid sequence: CASSLRQFYGYTF.

Turning to this clone: One end of the junction does not line up with germline, which may come from a read error. The chain recombines TRBV5-8 with TRBJ2-4; D is ambiguous. The CDR3 is made up of 11 amino acids. Germline values: CDR1 SGHTS, CDR2 YDEGEE. This CDR3 reads CASSFSRSVNF. As DNA, the CDR3 is TGTGCCAGCAGCTTTTCCCGAAGTGTGAACTTC.

V and J are TRBV20-1 and TRBJ2-1; 8 bases align to TRBD2. CDR3 length: 14 amino acids. The V and J ends lost 3 bases and 6 bases, in that order; junction bases with no gene match: 7. In germline, CDR1 is DFQATT, CDR2 SNEGSKA (reference sequence). CDR3 bases: TGCAGTGCTAGTTGGCTAGCGGGCATCAATGAGCAGTTCTTC. This gives the protein CSASWLAGINEQFF.

The CDR3 is CASRATGFTEAFF. CDR3 DNA: TGTGCCAGCAGGGCTACAGGGTTCACTGAAGCTTTCTTT. The V and J genes are TRBV27 and TRBJ1-1, with TRBD1 as a possible D gene (6 bases). The V end was cut by 6 bases, the J end by 4 bases, with 12 bases between. The CDR3 totals 13 residues. Germline V gene data show CDR1 as MNHEY and CDR2 as SMNVEV (reference sequence).